These T cell receptor beta chains were read from a single sample in a study of shared clonotypes between healthy human individuals. Using immunoSEQ multiplex PCR, the repertoire was profiled, and TCRdb retains in-frame clones only, with some absent. The profile shows hundreds of thousands of clones, around 78% of them singletons. Sequencing was performed on memory CD4+ T cells sorted from blood. Receptors originate from a woman aged 25-40 years in good health. CDR3s include the opening cysteine and the closing phenylalanine or tryptophan. The D gene is left open where the match is weak. Only part of the rows carry a size: once, few, many, or a class if the clone is expanded.

v_call,clone_size,j_call,d_call,cdr3_nt,cdr3_aa
TRBV28,few,TRBJ1-2,TRBD1,TGTGCCAGCGACAGGGGGGACTATGGCTACACCTTC,CASDRGDYGYTF
TRBV27,many,TRBJ2-1,TRBD2,TGTGCCAGCAGCAAAATAGCGGGAATCTACAATGAGCAGTTCTTC,CASSKIAGIYNEQFF
TRBV10-3,few,TRBJ1-1,.,TGTGCCATCAGAGACCAGGGACGGCCGAACACTGAAGCTTTCTTT,CAIRDQGRPNTEAFF
TRBV2,once,TRBJ1-2,.,TGTGCCAGCAACGGGCTGTTTCGGGCCACGGAATACTATGGCTACACCTTC,CASNGLFRATEYYGYTF
TRBV6-1,.,TRBJ2-1,TRBD1,TGTGCCAGCAGTCCGGACAGGTCCTACAATGAGCAGTTCTTC,CASSPDRSYNEQFF
TRBV19,.,TRBJ2-2,TRBD2,TGTGCCAGTAGTATAGCGGGAGGCACACTTGAGCTGTTTTTT,CASSIAGGTLELFF
TRBV15,few,TRBJ2-2,.,TGTGCCACCAGCAGAAAGCAAGCGAACACCGGGGAGCTGTTTTTT,CATSRKQANTGELFF
TRBV6-6,.,TRBJ2-2,.,TGTGCCAGCAGTCCGACGGAAAACACCGGGGAGCTGTTTTTT,CASSPTENTGELFF
TRBV7-2,.,TRBJ2-7,TRBD2,TGTGCCAGCAGCTTAGGTACGACTAGCGCTGCCTACGAGCAGTACTTC,CASSLGTTSAAYEQYF
TRBV10-1,.,TRBJ1-1,.,TGCGCCAGCAGTGAGTCGGGGGAGGGAAAGAACACTGAAGCTTTCTTT,CASSESGEGKNTEAFF
TRBV19,.,TRBJ2-7,TRBD1,TGTGCCAGTAGTAGGGACAGTAGCTACGAGCAGTACTTC,CASSRDSSYEQYF
TRBV11-2,.,TRBJ1-3,.,TGTGCCAGCAGCTTACCAGGAGGAAACACCATATATTTT,CASSLPGGNTIYF